The T cell receptor beta chain under discussion was sequenced for a study of shared clonotypes between healthy human individuals. Study information: In total, the donors were a couple of women and a few men aged 18 to 49. Three CD4 naive, three CD4 memory, two CD8 naive and one CD8 memory plate were used per donor.

Study conclusions and caveats: An expected dependence of interdonor clonotype sharing on sequencing depth was noted.

This table comes from immunoSEQ multiplex PCR, and its TCRdb copy is limited to in-frame clones, with some not included. The table shows about 1,900,000 clones, with approximately 95% occurring only once. Terminally differentiated effector memory CD45RA+ cells were left out of the naive CD8 fraction, which was CD45RO-negative and positively selected for CCR7. As for this clone: The antigen is not known.

Material: naive CD8+ T cells sorted from blood. The sequence was collected from a man aged 18 to 35 in good health.

Here the CDR3 DNA reads TGTGCCAGCAGCGGAGACCAAGAGACCCAGTACTTC. This translates into CASSGDQETQYF. This rearrangement joins TRBV5-4 to TRBJ2-5, with D unclear. The V end lost 4 bases, the J end lost 0 bases, and 4 bases lay between the germline ends. The CDR3 extends over 12 amino acids. CDR1 and CDR2 (germline): SGHNT, YYREEE (reference sequence).